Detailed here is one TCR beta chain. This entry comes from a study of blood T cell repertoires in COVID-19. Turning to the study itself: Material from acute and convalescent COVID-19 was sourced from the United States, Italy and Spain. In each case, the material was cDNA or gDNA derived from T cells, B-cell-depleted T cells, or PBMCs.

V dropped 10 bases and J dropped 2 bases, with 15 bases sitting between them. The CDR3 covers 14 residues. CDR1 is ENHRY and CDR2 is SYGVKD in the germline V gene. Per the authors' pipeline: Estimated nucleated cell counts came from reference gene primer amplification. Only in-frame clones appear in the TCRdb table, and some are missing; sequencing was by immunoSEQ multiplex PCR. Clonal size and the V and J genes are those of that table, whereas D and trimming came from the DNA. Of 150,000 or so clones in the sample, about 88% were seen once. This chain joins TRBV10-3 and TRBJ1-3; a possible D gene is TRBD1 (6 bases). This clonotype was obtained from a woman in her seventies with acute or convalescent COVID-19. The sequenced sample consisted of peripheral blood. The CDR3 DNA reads TGTGCCAGCCAGGAACAGGGAGCTGGAAACACCATATATTTT. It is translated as CASQEQGAGNTIYF.